This T cell receptor (beta chain) was recorded in a study of cytomegalovirus exposure and HLA in healthy donors. Study-wide results and caveats: Sequencing likely generated an artifact that appeared as a cluster of highly shared sequence variants.

Amplification used 60 Vbeta primers and 13 Jbeta primers. This table comes from immunoSEQ multiplex PCR, and its TCRdb copy is limited to in-frame clones, with some not included. Of approximately 120,000 clones listed, around 81% are singletons. The germline V gene has CDR1 MNHNS and CDR2 SASEGT. The CDR3 has 14 amino acids. A note on this clone: What it binds is not known. An end of the junction does not agree with germline; a read error may underlie this.

Sequencing was carried out using PBMCs. The clonotype comes from a woman between 25 and 40 years old in good health and CMV-seronegative. The genes are TRBV6-1 and TRBJ2-3, with D possibly being TRBD2 (6 bases). CDR3: CASSEDGSGRRDNF. The DNA for the CDR3 is TGTGCCAGCAGTGAAGACGGGTCCGGGAGACGAGACAATTTT.